Listed below are T cell receptor beta chains from one sample, sequenced in a study of CD4+ T cells in melanoma. Only in-frame clones appear in the TCRdb table, and some are missing; sequencing was by immunoSEQ multiplex PCR. Of about 110,000 clones in the sample, over 80% were seen once. The specimen was peripheral blood. All receptors come from a human donor with melanoma. CDR3s include the opening cysteine and the closing phenylalanine or tryptophan. Fields, in order: CDR3 DNA, CDR3 protein, J gene, D gene, clone size, V gene. D genes are given only for firm matches. Size is stated for part of the rows, as once, few or many counts, or as a class when the clone is expanded.

TGTGCCAGCAGTGAATATAGGGACCCCGGACGACGAAACACCATATATTTT,CASSEYRDPGRRNTIYF,TRBJ1-3,-,-,TRBV6-1
TGCGCCAGCAGCTTTGAGGGGGCAGATACGCAGTATTTT,CASSFEGADTQYF,TRBJ2-3,-,-,TRBV5-1
TGTGCCAGTAGTATCACGCACGTGGCCGGCACCCTCCACTTT,CASSITHVAGTLHF,TRBJ1-6,-,-,TRBV19
TGTGCCAGCAGTGATTCACCAGACCAGCGGAATCAGCCCCAGCATTTT,CASSDSPDQRNQPQHF,TRBJ1-5,-,-,TRBV6-4
TGTGCCAGCAGCGTAGCCCCCAGAGAGACCCAGTACTTC,CASSVAPRETQYF,TRBJ2-5,-,-,TRBV9
TGTGCCAGCAGCTTCGGGGATCGAGATACGCAGTATTTT,CASSFGDRDTQYF,TRBJ2-3,-,-,TRBV7-3
TGTGCCAGCAGTTCGTTGGGCCCCCGGCAGGGCGAGCAGTACTTC,CASSSLGPRQGEQYF,TRBJ2-7,-,once,TRBV27
TGTGCCAGCAGCCCCCGGGGGGAGAACACCGGGGAGCTGTTTTTT,CASSPRGENTGELFF,TRBJ2-2,TRBD2,-,TRBV7-3
TGTGCCAGCCGGAAAGGGGGTGAGGCGGGCTACACCTTC,CASRKGGEAGYTF,TRBJ1-2,-,-,TRBV7-2
TGTGCCAGCAGCTTACTAGCTGTCGATGAGCAGTTCTTC,CASSLLAVDEQFF,TRBJ2-1,-,-,TRBV7-9
TGCGCCAGCAGCCAAGGGGCAACTAGGCTCTCCTACAATGAGCAGTTCTTC,CASSQGATRLSYNEQFF,TRBJ2-1,-,-,TRBV4-1
TGTGCCAGCAGTCGCGGGGGGGGGTCGAACAATGAGCAGTTCTTC,CASSRGGGSNNEQFF,TRBJ2-1,TRBD2,-,TRBV6-6
TGTGCCACTCGGGACACCTCCTACGAGCAGTACTTC,CATRDTSYEQYF,TRBJ2-7,-,-,TRBV28
TGTGCCACCAGCAGTTCCCTCCTTAGCAATCAGCCCCAGCATTTT,CATSSSLLSNQPQHF,TRBJ1-5,-,-,TRBV15
TGCGCCAGCAGCCGACAGGGGTACACTGAAGCTTTCTTT,CASSRQGYTEAFF,TRBJ1-1,TRBD1,-,TRBV4-1
TGTGCCAGCAGTGAAGCGCTTAGGCGGGGGAGCTCCTACGAGCAGTACTTC,CASSEALRRGSSYEQYF,TRBJ2-7,TRBD2,-,TRBV6-1
TGCAGCGCAACCGTAGGGGGGGACACTGAAGCTTTCTTT,CSATVGGDTEAFF,TRBJ1-1,-,-,TRBV29-1
TGCAGCGCCGAGGGAGAAGGTGAGCAGTTCTTC,CSAEGEGEQFF,TRBJ2-1,-,-,TRBV29-1
TGTGCCAGTAGTATAGATAAGGGCAGTTTTTCCGGCTACACCTTC,CASSIDKGSFSGYTF,TRBJ1-2,-,once,TRBV19
TGTGCCAGCAGCTTGTCGGTGCGTGGTTCACCCCTCCACTTT,CASSLSVRGSPLHF,TRBJ1-6,-,-,TRBV6-4
TGTGCCAGTAGTGGAGCCGGGACTAGCGGGGAGTATAGCACAGATACGCAGTATTTT,CASSGAGTSGEYSTDTQYF,TRBJ2-3,TRBD2,-,TRBV19
TGTGCCAGCAGCTCCAGAATTATGAACACCGGGGAGCTGTTTTTT,CASSSRIMNTGELFF,TRBJ2-2,-,-,TRBV7-9
TGTGCCAGCAGTTTCACCGGGACACAAAATCAGCCCCAGCATTTT,CASSFTGTQNQPQHF,TRBJ1-5,-,many,TRBV6-6
TGCGCCAGCAGCTTGGTTTTCCAGGGGGCTGGACGCGAGCAGTACTTC,CASSLVFQGAGREQYF,TRBJ2-7,TRBD1,-,TRBV5-1
TGTGCCAGCAGCTTGGCAGGGAGCTCCTACGAGCAGTACTTC,CASSLAGSSYEQYF,TRBJ2-7,-,few,TRBV11-1
TGTGCCAGCTCACTAAACAGAAGGGTGAATGAAAAACTGTTTTTT,CASSLNRRVNEKLFF,TRBJ1-4,-,once,TRBV18
TGCGCCAGCAGCTTGGAAGGAGGGCCGAATGAAGCTTTCTTT,CASSLEGGPNEAFF,TRBJ1-1,-,-,TRBV5-1
TGTGCCAGCAGCTTATCAGGGTGGGCTGAAGCTTTCTTT,CASSLSGWAEAFF,TRBJ1-1,-,-,TRBV7-3
TGTGCCACCAGCCGCTCATCAAGGGGGCAGCCAGGAGATACGCAGTATTTT,CATSRSSRGQPGDTQYF,TRBJ2-3,TRBD1,-,TRBV15
TGTGCCAGCAGAGGGACAGGGGGTAGAAACACCATATATTTT,CASRGTGGRNTIYF,TRBJ1-3,TRBD1,-,TRBV6-1
TGTGCCAGCTCACCACGGGGACAGGGGCTGGACTATGGCTACACCTTC,CASSPRGQGLDYGYTF,TRBJ1-2,TRBD1,-,TRBV18
TGTGCCAGCAGCCAAGATCAAGGTTTCAACACTGAAGCTTTCTTT,CASSQDQGFNTEAFF,TRBJ1-1,-,-,TRBV14
TGTGCCAGCAGCTTAAATGGGGCCTATGGCTACACCTTC,CASSLNGAYGYTF,TRBJ1-2,-,-,TRBV5-4
TGTGCCAGCACTCCGTTTTCCGGGACAGGGGGCGCCGGTTCTGAAGCTTTCTTT,CASTPFSGTGGAGSEAFF,TRBJ1-1,TRBD1,-,TRBV28
TGCGCCAGCAGCTCCCGGGGGGGGGTCAGCGGGGGCCACAACAATGAGCAGTTCTTC,CASSSRGGVSGGHNNEQFF,TRBJ2-1,TRBD2,-,TRBV5-1
TGCAGCGTTGCCGAGGTTAGCGGCTACGAGCAGTACTTC,CSVAEVSGYEQYF,TRBJ2-7,-,-,TRBV29-1
TGTGCCAGCAGAGCCGACAGGGGTCGTACCGGGGAGCTGTTTTTT,CASRADRGRTGELFF,TRBJ2-2,TRBD1,-,TRBV6-5
TGTGCCAGCAGCGTAGGGTATGGCTACACCTTC,CASSVGYGYTF,TRBJ1-2,-,few,TRBV9
TGTGCCAGTAGTTCGATCACGGGGACGGGGCCCCAGCATTTT,CASSSITGTGPQHF,TRBJ1-5,-,-,TRBV19
TGTGCCAGCTCACCTAGCGGGAGTTGGGGCGAGCAGTACTTC,CASSPSGSWGEQYF,TRBJ2-7,TRBD2,-,TRBV18
TGTGCCACGAGGCCTAGCGGTTCCACCGGGGAGCTGTTTTTT,CATRPSGSTGELFF,TRBJ2-2,TRBD2,-,TRBV6-5
TGTGCCAGAAGCGGCAGACAGTTCGGGAACACTGAAGCTTTCTTT,CARSGRQFGNTEAFF,TRBJ1-1,-,-,TRBV5-3
TGCGCCAGCAGCCAAGATATAACTCCCCGGGACAGATCCACAGATACGCAGTATTTT,CASSQDITPRDRSTDTQYF,TRBJ2-3,TRBD1,-,TRBV4-3